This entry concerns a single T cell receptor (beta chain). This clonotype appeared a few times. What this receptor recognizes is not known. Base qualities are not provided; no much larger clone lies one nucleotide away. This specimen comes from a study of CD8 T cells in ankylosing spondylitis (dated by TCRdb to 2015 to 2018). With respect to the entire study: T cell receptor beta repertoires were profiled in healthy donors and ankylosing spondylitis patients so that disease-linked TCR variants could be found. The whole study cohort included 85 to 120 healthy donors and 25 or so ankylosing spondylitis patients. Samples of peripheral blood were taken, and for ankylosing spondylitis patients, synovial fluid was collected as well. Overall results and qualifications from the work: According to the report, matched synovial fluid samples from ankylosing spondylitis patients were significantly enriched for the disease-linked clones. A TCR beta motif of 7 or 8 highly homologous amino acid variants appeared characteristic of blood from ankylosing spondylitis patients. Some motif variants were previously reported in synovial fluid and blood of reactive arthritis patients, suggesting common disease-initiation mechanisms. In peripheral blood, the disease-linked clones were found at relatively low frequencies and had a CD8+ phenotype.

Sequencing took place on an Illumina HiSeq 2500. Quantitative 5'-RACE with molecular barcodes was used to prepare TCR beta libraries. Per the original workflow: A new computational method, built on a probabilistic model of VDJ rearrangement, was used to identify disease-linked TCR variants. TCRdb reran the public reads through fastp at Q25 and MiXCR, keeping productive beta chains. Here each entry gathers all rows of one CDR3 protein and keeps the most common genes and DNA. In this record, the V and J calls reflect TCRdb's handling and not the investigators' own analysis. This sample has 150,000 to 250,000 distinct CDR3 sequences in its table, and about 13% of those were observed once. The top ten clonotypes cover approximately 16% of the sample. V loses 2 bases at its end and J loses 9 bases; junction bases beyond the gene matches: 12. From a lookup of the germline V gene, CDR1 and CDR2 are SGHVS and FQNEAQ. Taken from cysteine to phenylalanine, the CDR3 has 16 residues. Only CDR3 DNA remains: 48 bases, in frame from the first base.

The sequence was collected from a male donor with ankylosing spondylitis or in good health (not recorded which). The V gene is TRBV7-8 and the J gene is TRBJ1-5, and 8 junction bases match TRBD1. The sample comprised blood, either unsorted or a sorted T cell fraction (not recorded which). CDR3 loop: CASSLSVDRVVSPQHF. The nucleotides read TGTGCCAGCAGCTTATCCGTGGACAGGGTTGTGTCGCCCCAGCATTTT.